Listed below are T cell receptor beta chains from one sample, sequenced in a study of type 1 and type 2 diabetes patients. From the multiplex PCR reads, TCRdb called clonotypes with MiXCR, one entry per CDR3 protein. This table holds about 250,000 distinct CDR3 sequences, around 47% found once. Sequencing was done on a sample of peripheral blood mononuclear cells (PBMCs). These receptors all come from a man younger than 30 with type 2 diabetes. Each CDR3 is given with its conserved first and last residue. A D gene is named only where the DNA matches it firmly. The size of a clone is reported for some rows only, either as once, few or many, or as a class for expanded clones.

D gene: .; V gene: TRBV20-1; clone size: few; J gene: TRBJ1-1; CDR3 protein: CSASPGGTEAFF; CDR3 DNA: TGCAGTGCTAGCCCGGGGGGCACTGAAGCTTTCTTT
D gene: .; V gene: TRBV2; clone size: .; J gene: TRBJ2-2; CDR3 protein: CLCCGGENGELFF; CDR3 DNA: TGTCTGTGCTGCGGTGGTGAAAACGGGGAGCTGTTTTTT
D gene: TRBD1; V gene: TRBV28; clone size: .; J gene: TRBJ2-5; CDR3 protein: CASSLRDRGRETQYF; CDR3 DNA: TGTGCCAGCAGTTTACGAGACAGGGGTAGAGAGACCCAGTACTTC
D gene: TRBD2; V gene: TRBV19; clone size: .; J gene: TRBJ2-2; CDR3 protein: CASRNTLGLAGGGELFF; CDR3 DNA: TGTGCCAGTAGGAACACTCTGGGACTAGCGGGAGGTGGGGAGCTGTTTTTT
D gene: .; V gene: TRBV29-1; clone size: .; J gene: TRBJ2-7; CDR3 protein: CSVSRGEEQYF; CDR3 DNA: TGCAGCGTTTCTCGGGGTGAGGAGCAGTACTTC
D gene: .; V gene: TRBV27; clone size: few; J gene: TRBJ1-6; CDR3 protein: CASSLYGSPLHF; CDR3 DNA: TGTGCCAGCAGTTTATACGGTTCACCCCTCCACTTT
D gene: TRBD1; V gene: TRBV7-8; clone size: .; J gene: TRBJ2-2; CDR3 protein: CASSRQGSGELFF; CDR3 DNA: TGTGCCAGCAGCCGACAGGGCTCCGGGGAGCTGTTTTTT
D gene: .; V gene: TRBV20-1; clone size: few; J gene: TRBJ2-7; CDR3 protein: CSARGSSYEQYF; CDR3 DNA: TGCAGTGCTAGAGGGTCCTCGTACGAGCAGTACTTC
D gene: TRBD2; V gene: TRBV2; clone size: .; J gene: TRBJ2-7; CDR3 protein: CASSSGLAGVGEQYF; CDR3 DNA: TGTGCCAGTAGTTCGGGACTAGCGGGAGTAGGCGAGCAGTACTTC
D gene: .; V gene: TRBV6-6; clone size: few; J gene: TRBJ1-1; CDR3 protein: CAISEGRAAGNTEAFF; CDR3 DNA: TGTGCCATCAGTGAAGGGCGGGCAGCGGGGAACACTGAAGCTTTCTTT
D gene: .; V gene: TRBV11-2; clone size: few; J gene: TRBJ2-5; CDR3 protein: CASSLTYQETQYF; CDR3 DNA: TGTGCCAGCAGCTTAACGTACCAAGAGACCCAGTACTTC
D gene: TRBD2; V gene: TRBV7-3; clone size: few; J gene: TRBJ2-1; CDR3 protein: CASSFMGSGQGEQFF; CDR3 DNA: TGTGCCAGCAGCTTCATGGGTAGCGGGCAGGGTGAGCAGTTCTTC
D gene: .; V gene: TRBV2; clone size: once; J gene: TRBJ2-7; CDR3 protein: CASRRGMSGRILLSSYEQYF; CDR3 DNA: TGTGCCAGCAGGAGGGGAATGTCGGGACGGATATTGTTGAGCTCCTACGAGCAGTACTTC
D gene: .; V gene: TRBV13; clone size: .; J gene: TRBJ2-2; CDR3 protein: CASSDGGTGELFF; CDR3 DNA: TGTGCCAGCAGTGACGGAGGCACCGGGGAGCTGTTTTTT
D gene: .; V gene: TRBV27; clone size: .; J gene: TRBJ1-5; CDR3 protein: CASSPGFGQPQHF; CDR3 DNA: TGTGCCAGCAGTCCAGGGTTTGGTCAGCCCCAGCATTTT
D gene: .; V gene: TRBV5-5; clone size: .; J gene: TRBJ1-1; CDR3 protein: CASSAGTLNPEAFF; CDR3 DNA: TGTGCCAGCAGCGCCGGGACGCTGAACCCTGAAGCTTTCTTT
D gene: .; V gene: TRBV13; clone size: few; J gene: TRBJ2-2; CDR3 protein: CASSVEAFTGELFF; CDR3 DNA: TGTGCCAGCAGCGTAGAGGCGTTCACCGGGGAGCTGTTTTTT
D gene: .; V gene: TRBV19; clone size: .; J gene: TRBJ2-2; CDR3 protein: CASSIGGSNTGELFF; CDR3 DNA: TGTGCCAGTAGTATCGGAGGGTCGAACACCGGGGAGCTGTTTTTT
D gene: TRBD1; V gene: TRBV10-3; clone size: .; J gene: TRBJ2-3; CDR3 protein: CAISNRTGLSPTDTQYF; CDR3 DNA: TGTGCCATCTCAAATAGGACAGGCCTCTCTCCCACAGATACGCAGTATTTT
D gene: TRBD1; V gene: TRBV14; clone size: .; J gene: TRBJ1-1; CDR3 protein: CASSQTGNKNTEALF; CDR3 DNA: TGTGCCAGCAGTCAGACAGGGAACAAGAACACTGAAGCTCTCTTT
D gene: .; V gene: TRBV9; clone size: .; J gene: TRBJ1-6; CDR3 protein: CASSVSPTGLDSPLHF; CDR3 DNA: TGTGCCAGCAGCGTAAGCCCGACGGGGCTCGATTCACCCCTCCACTTT
D gene: TRBD2; V gene: TRBV20-1; clone size: few; J gene: TRBJ2-3; CDR3 protein: CSAQISAGDTDTQYF; CDR3 DNA: TGCAGTGCTCAGATCTCGGCGGGGGACACAGATACGCAGTATTTT
D gene: .; V gene: TRBV20-1; clone size: .; J gene: TRBJ1-1; CDR3 protein: CSAGVGLAEAFF; CDR3 DNA: TGCAGTGCTGGGGTCGGTCTCGCTGAAGCTTTCTTT
D gene: .; V gene: TRBV28; clone size: .; J gene: TRBJ2-7; CDR3 protein: CASSTSTPGLYF; CDR3 DNA: TGTGCCAGCAGTACCTCAACACCGGGGCTATACTTC
D gene: TRBD1; V gene: TRBV4-2; clone size: .; J gene: TRBJ1-4; CDR3 protein: CASSPQGATLEKLFF; CDR3 DNA: TGTGCCAGCAGCCCCCAGGGGGCGACCCTTGAAAAACTGTTTTTT
D gene: TRBD1; V gene: TRBV19; clone size: .; J gene: TRBJ1-2; CDR3 protein: CASTTPRGVSEGYTF; CDR3 DNA: TGTGCCAGCACAACTCCCAGGGGGGTGAGCGAAGGCTACACCTTC
D gene: TRBD1; V gene: TRBV12-5; clone size: .; J gene: TRBJ1-2; CDR3 protein: CASSPRGQGPFLDYTF; CDR3 DNA: TGTGCCAGCAGTCCCCGTGGACAGGGACCCTTTCTGGACTACACCTTC